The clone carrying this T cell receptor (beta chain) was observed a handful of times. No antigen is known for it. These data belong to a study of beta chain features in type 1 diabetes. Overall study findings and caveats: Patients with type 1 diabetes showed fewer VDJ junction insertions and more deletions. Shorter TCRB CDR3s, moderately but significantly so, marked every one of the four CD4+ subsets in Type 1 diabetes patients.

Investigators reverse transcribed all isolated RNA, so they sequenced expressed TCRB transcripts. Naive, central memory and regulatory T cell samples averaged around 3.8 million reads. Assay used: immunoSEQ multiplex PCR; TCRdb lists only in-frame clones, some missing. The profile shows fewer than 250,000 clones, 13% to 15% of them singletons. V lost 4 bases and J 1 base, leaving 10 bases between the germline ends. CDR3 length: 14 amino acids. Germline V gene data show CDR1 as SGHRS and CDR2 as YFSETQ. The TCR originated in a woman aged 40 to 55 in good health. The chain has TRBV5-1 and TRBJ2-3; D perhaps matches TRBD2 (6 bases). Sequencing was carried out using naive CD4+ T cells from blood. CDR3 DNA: TGCGCCAGCAGCCGTGGCGGGGGCACAGATACGCAGTATTTT. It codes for CASSRGGGTDTQYF.